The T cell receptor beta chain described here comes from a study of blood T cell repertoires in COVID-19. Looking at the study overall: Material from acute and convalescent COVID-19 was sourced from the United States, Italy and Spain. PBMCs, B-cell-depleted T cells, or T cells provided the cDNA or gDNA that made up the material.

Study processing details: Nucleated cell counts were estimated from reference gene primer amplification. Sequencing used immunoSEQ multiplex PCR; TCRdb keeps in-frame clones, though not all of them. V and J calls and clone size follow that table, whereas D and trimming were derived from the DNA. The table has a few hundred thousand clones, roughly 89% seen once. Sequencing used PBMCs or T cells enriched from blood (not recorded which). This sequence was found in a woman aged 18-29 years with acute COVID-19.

The CDR3 nucleotides are TGTGCCACCAGTGATTTAGTCCAGGGGGCCGTTGGGACCGGGGAGCTGTTTTTT. It codes for CATSDLVQGAVGTGELFF. The chain has TRBV24-1 and TRBJ2-2, with TRBD1 matching over 8 bases. This CDR3 is built from 18 residues. Trimming cost V 1 base and J 5 bases; bases outside gene matches: 11. Looked up from germline, CDR1 is KGHDR and CDR2 is SFDVKD.